This TCR beta chain comes out of a study of T cells after yellow fever vaccination. Study details: Fractions of limited cellularity were prepared by means of SMART-Seq v4 Ultra Low Input.

A remark on this clonotype: Its antigen is unidentified.

5'RACE template switching generated TCR cDNA, adding a universal primer site and UMIs. TCRdb fed the 5' RACE reads into MiXCR, producing one record per CDR3 protein. Among roughly 400,000 distinct CDR3 sequences listed, about 17% were seen once. Notes on the study in general: A large majority of primary-vaccination clones showed up again after the booster (approximately 95% CD4, 88% CD8).

CDR3 length equals 15 residues. Trimming removed 6 bases from V and 1 base from J, with 12 bases in between. Germline V lookup: CDR1 LNHDA, CDR2 SQIVND (reference sequence). Sequencing was performed on PBMCs, taken before the yellow fever booster vaccination. The chain carries TRBV19 and TRBJ2-2, with a possible D match to TRBD2 (6 bases). The origin of this receptor is a man between 18 and 35 years old who received the YFV17D yellow fever vaccine. CDR3 coding DNA: TGTGCCAGTAGGCGGGGTAGCGGGAACACCGGGGAGCTGTTTTTT. It specifies CASRRGSGNTGELFF.